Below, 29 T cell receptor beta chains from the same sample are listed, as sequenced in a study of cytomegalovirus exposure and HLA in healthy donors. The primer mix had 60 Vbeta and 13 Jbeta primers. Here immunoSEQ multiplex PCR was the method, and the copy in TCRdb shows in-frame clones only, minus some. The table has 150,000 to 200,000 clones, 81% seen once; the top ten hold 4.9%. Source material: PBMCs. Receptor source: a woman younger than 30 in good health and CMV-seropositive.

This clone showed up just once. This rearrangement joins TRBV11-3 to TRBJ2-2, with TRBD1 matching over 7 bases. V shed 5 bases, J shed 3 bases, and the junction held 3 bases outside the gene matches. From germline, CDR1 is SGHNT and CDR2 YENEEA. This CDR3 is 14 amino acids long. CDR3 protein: CASSIGTDTGELFF. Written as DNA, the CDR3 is TGTGCCAGCAGCATTGGGACAGACACCGGGGAGCTGTTTTTT.

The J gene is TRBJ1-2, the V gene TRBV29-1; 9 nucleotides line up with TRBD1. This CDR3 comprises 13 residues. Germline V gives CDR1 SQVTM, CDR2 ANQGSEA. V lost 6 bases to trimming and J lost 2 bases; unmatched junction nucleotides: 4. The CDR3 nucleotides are TGCAGCGTCGACAGGGGGTTAAACTATGGCTACACCTTC. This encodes CSVDRGLNYGYTF.

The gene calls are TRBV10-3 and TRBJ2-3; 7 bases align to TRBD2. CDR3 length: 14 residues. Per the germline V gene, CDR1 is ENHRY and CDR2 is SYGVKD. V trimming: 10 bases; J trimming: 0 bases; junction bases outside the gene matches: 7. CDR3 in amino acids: CATSSGVSTDTQYF. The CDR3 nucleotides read TGTGCCACCTCCAGCGGGGTTAGCACAGATACGCAGTATTTT.

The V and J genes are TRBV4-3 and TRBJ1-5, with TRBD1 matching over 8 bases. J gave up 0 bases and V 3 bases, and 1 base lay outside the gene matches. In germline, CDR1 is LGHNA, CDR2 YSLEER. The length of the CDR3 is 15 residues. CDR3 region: CASSQDRVSNQPQHF. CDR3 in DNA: TGCGCCAGCAGCCAGGACAGGGTTAGCAATCAGCCCCAGCATTTT.

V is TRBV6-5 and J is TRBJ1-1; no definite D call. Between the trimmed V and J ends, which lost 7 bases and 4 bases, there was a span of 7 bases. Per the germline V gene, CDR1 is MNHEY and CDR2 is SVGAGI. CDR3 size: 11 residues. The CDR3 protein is CASKRATEAFF. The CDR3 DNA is TGTGCCAGCAAGAGGGCCACTGAAGCTTTCTTT.

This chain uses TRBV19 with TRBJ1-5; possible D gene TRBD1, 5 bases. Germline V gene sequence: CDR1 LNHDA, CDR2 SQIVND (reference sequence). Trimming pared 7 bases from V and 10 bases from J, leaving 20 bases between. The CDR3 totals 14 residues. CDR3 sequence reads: CASTPSQGMGPQHF. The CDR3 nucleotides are TGTGCCAGTACCCCCTCGCAGGGTATGGGTCCCCAGCATTTT.

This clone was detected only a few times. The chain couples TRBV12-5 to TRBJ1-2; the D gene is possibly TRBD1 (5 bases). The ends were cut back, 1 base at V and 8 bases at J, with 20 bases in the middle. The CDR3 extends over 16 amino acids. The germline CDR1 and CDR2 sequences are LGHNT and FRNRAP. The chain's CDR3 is CASGLDPSLLRGGYTF. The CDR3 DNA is TGTGCTAGTGGTTTGGACCCTTCACTATTGCGGGGGGGCTACACCTTC.

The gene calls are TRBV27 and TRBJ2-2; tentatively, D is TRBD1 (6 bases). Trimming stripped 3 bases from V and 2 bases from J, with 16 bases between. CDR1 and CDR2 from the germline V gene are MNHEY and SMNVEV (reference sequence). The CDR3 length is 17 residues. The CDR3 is CASSFGGGRGNTGELFF. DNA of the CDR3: TGTGCCAGCAGTTTTGGAGGCGGCAGGGGAAACACCGGGGAGCTGTTTTTT.

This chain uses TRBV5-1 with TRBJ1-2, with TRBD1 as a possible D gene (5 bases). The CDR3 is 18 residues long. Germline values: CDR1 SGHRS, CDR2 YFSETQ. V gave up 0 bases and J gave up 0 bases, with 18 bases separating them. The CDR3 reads CASSLESGFGGSNYGYTF. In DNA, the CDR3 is TGCGCCAGCAGCTTGGAGTCGGGGTTCGGGGGGTCTAACTATGGCTACACCTTC. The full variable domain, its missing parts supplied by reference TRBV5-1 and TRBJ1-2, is KAGVTQTPRYLIKTRGQQVTLSCSPISGHRSVSWYQQTPGQGLQFLFEYFSETQRNKGNFPGRFSGRQFSNSRSEMNVSTLELGDSALYLCASSLESGFGGSNYGYTFGSGTRLTVV.

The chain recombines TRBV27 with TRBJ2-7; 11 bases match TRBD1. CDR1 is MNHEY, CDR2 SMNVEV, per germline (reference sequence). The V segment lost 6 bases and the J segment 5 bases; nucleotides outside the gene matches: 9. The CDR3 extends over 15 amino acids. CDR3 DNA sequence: TGTGCCAGCAGGTCGTGGACAGGGGGCTTTAACGAGCAGTACTTC. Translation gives CASRSWTGGFNEQYF.

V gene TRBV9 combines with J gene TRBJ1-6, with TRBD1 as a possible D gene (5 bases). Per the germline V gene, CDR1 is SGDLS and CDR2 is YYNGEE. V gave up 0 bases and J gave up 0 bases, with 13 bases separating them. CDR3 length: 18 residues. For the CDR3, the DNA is TGTGCCAGCAGCGTAGACCCCGGAGGGGACTCCTATAATTCACCCCTCCACTTT. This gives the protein CASSVDPGGDSYNSPLHF.

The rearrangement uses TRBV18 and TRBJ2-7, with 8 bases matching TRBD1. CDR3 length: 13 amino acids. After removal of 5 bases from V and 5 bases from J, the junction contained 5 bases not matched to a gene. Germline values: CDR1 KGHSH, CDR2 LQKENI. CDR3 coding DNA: TGTGCCAGCTCAGGACAGGGATCCCACGAGCAGTACTTC. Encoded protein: CASSGQGSHEQYF.

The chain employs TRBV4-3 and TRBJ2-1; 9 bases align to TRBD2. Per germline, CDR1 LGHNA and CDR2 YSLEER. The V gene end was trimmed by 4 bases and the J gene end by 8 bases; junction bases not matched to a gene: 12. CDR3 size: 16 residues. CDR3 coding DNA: TGCGCCAGCAGCCTCGGAACTGGCGGGGGGGAGGATGAGCAGTTCTTC. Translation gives CASSLGTGGGEDEQFF.

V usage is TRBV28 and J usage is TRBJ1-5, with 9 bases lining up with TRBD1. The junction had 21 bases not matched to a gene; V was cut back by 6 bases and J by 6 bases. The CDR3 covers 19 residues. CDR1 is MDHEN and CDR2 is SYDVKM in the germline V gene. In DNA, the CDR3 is TGTGCCAGCAGCCGAACCCTTGGTCGTGACAGGGGGTTGAGTCAGCCCCAGCATTTT. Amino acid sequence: CASSRTLGRDRGLSQPQHF.

CDR3 sequence reads: CSTGENTEAFF. CDR3 bases: TGCAGCACTGGAGAGAACACTGAAGCTTTCTTT. This chain uses TRBV29-1 with TRBJ1-1; no clear D gene. Germline values: CDR1 SQVTM, CDR2 ANQGSEA. Trimming pared 8 bases from V and 1 base from J, leaving 8 bases between. The CDR3 sequence is 11 residues long.

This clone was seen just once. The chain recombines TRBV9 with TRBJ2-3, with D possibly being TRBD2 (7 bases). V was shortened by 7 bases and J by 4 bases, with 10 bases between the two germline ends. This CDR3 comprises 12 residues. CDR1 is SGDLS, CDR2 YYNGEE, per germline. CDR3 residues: CASGGGPDTQYF. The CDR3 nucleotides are TGTGCCAGCGGGGGGGGCCCAGATACGCAGTATTTT.

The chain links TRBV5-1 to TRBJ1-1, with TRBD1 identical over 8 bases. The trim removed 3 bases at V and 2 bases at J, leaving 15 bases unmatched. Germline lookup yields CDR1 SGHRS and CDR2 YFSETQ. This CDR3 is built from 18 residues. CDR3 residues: CASSYEPIRTGPNTEAFF. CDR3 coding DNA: TGCGCCAGCAGCTACGAACCAATAAGGACAGGGCCCAACACTGAAGCTTTCTTT.

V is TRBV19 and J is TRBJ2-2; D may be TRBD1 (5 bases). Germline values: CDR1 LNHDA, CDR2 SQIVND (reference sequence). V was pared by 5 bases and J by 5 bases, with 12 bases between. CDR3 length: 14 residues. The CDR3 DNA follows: TGTGCCAGTAGTCAGGGCTCGCGGACCGGGGAGCTGTTTTTT. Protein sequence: CASSQGSRTGELFF.

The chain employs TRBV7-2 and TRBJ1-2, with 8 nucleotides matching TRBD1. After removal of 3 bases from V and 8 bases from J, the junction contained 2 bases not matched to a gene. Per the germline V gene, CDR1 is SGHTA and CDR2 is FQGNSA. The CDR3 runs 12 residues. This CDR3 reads CASSLDRVGYTF. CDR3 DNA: TGTGCCAGCAGCTTGGACAGGGTCGGCTACACCTTC.

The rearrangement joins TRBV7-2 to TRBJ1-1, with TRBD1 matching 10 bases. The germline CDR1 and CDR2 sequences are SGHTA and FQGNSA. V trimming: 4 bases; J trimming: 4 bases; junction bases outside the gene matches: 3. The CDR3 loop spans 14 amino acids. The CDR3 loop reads CASSWTGGSTEAFF. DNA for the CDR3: TGTGCCAGCAGCTGGACAGGGGGTAGCACTGAAGCTTTCTTT.

The CDR3, as DNA: TGTGCCAGCAGTTTTAGCCAGGGGGCTGGTGGCTACACCTTC. Protein: CASSFSQGAGGYTF. This chain joins TRBV27 and TRBJ1-2; 8 nucleotides match TRBD1. The V gene's germline CDR1 is MNHEY and CDR2 SMNVEV (reference sequence). The CDR3 totals 14 residues. Trimming at V came to 3 bases and at J to 7 bases, leaving 7 bases not matched to a gene.

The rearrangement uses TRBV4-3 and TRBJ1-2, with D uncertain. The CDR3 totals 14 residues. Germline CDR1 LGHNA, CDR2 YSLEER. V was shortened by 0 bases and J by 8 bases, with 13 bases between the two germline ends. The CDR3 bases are TGCGCCAGCAGCCAAGAAGCCCTCGCGGGGGGCTACACCTTC. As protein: CASSQEALAGGYTF.

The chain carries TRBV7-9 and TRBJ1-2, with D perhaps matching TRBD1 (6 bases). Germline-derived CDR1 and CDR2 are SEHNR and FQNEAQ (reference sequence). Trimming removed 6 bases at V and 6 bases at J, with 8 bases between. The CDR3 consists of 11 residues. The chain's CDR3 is CASSRTDGYTF. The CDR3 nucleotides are TGTGCCAGCAGTAGGACAGATGGCTACACCTTC.

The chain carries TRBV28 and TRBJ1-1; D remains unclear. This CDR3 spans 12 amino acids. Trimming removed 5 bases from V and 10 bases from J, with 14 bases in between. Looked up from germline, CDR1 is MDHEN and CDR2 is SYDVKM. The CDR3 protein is CASSTYPPGAFF. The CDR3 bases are TGTGCCAGCAGTACCTACCCCCCCGGAGCTTTCTTT.

CDR3 in amino acids: CASSQDLGLGPTDTQYF. DNA of the CDR3: TGCGCCAGCAGCCAAGATCTAGGACTAGGGCCCACAGATACGCAGTATTTT. The chain has TRBV4-3 and TRBJ2-3; 7 bases match TRBD2. The V segment lost 0 bases and the J segment 2 bases; nucleotides outside the gene matches: 8. The CDR3 covers 17 residues. The V gene's germline CDR1 is LGHNA and CDR2 YSLEER.

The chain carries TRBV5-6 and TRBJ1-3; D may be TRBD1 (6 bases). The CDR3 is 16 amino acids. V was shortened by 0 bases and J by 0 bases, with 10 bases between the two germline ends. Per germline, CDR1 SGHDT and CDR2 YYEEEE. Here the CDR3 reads CASSLALGGSGNTIYF. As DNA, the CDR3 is TGTGCCAGCAGCTTGGCCCTAGGGGGCTCTGGAAACACCATATATTTT.

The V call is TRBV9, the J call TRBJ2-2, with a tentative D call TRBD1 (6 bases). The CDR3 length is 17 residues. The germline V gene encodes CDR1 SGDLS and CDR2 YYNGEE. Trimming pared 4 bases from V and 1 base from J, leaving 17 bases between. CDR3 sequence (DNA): TGTGCCAGCAGCCTCGCGGTGGGGACACGGAACACCGGGGAGCTGTTTTTT. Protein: CASSLAVGTRNTGELFF.

DNA for the CDR3: TGTGCCTGGAGAGCATTAGCGGGGGGCACAGATACGCAGTATTTT. This translates into CAWRALAGGTDTQYF. The chain carries TRBV30 and TRBJ2-3; 9 bases map to TRBD2. Germline CDR1 reads GTSNPN; CDR2 reads SVGIG (reference sequence). The CDR3 is made up of 15 amino acids. V was clipped by 3 bases and J by 1 base; unmatched bases: 5.

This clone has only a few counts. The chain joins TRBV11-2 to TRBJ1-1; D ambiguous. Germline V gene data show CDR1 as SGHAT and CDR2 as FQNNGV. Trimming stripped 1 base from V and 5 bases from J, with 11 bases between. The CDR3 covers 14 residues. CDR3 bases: TGTGCCAGCAGCTTAGCCCACCACGAGACTGAAGCTTTCTTT. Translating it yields CASSLAHHETEAFF.